This is a list of T cell receptor beta chains from one sample in a study of regulatory T cells in long-lasting Graves disease. TCRdb reanalysed the multiplex PCR reads using MiXCR and keeps one entry per CDR3 protein. The table lists approximately 480,000 distinct CDR3 sequences, 16% of them singletons, with 9% to 15% in the top ten. These data were also filed under a second study, of T cells in Graves' hyperthyroidism and ophthalmopathy.

The material sequenced was peripheral blood mononuclear cells (PBMCs), taken at new diagnosis, from a patient treated with antithyroid drugs. Every receptor here comes from a man aged 40-55 years with Graves disease. The CDR3 runs from the conserved cysteine through the conserved F or W. The order of the fields is V gene, J gene, clone size, D gene, CDR3 protein, CDR3 DNA. A D gene is named only where the DNA matches it firmly. Expanded clones are given a class, and other clones once, few, many or no size at all.

V: TRBV20-1
J: TRBJ2-4
size: many
D: NA
CDR3: CSARRLDRAKNIQYF
DNA: TGCAGTGCTAGACGACTCGACAGAGCCAAAAACATTCAGTACTTC

V: TRBV7-8
J: TRBJ2-7
size: many
D: TRBD2
CDR3: CASSLDPSGRYEQYF
DNA: TGTGCCAGCAGCTTAGACCCCAGCGGGAGGTACGAGCAGTACTTC

V: TRBV6-2/TRBV6-3
J: TRBJ2-5
size: few
D: TRBD2
CDR3: CASSYLGLAGEQETQYF
DNA: TGTGCCAGCAGTTATCTCGGACTAGCGGGAGAGCAAGAGACCCAGTACTTC

V: TRBV14
J: TRBJ2-3
size: few
D: NA
CDR3: CASTWELGTDTQYF
DNA: TGTGCCAGCACCTGGGAGTTGGGCACAGATACGCAGTATTTT

V: TRBV4-1
J: TRBJ2-1
size: NA
D: NA
CDR3: CASSQRDSSYNEQFF
DNA: TGCGCCAGCAGCCAGCGGGACAGCTCCTACAATGAGCAGTTCTTC

V: TRBV3-1
J: TRBJ1-5
size: many
D: NA
CDR3: CASGGGLGNQPQHF
DNA: TGTGCCAGCGGCGGGGGGCTAGGCAATCAGCCCCAGCATTTT

V: TRBV7-2
J: TRBJ2-2
size: few
D: TRBD1
CDR3: CAISGQGATGELFF
DNA: TGTGCCATATCGGGACAGGGGGCAACCGGGGAGCTGTTTTTT

V: TRBV20-1
J: TRBJ1-2
size: NA
D: NA
CDR3: CSARVVGYGYTF
DNA: TGCAGTGCTAGAGTTGTTGGCTATGGCTACACCTTC

V: TRBV4-2
J: TRBJ1-6
size: NA
D: NA
CDR3: CASSQDVGGLERSYNSPLHF
DNA: TGTGCCAGCAGCCAAGATGTAGGGGGGCTCGAGCGCTCCTATAATTCACCCCTCCACTTT

V: TRBV4-1
J: TRBJ1-2
size: NA
D: TRBD1
CDR3: CASSIRDSVEYGYTF
DNA: TGCGCCAGCAGCATTCGGGACAGCGTCGAATATGGCTACACCTTC

V: TRBV5-4
J: TRBJ2-7
size: few
D: NA
CDR3: CASSPKGWNSYEQYF
DNA: TGTGCCAGCAGCCCCAAGGGTTGGAACTCCTACGAGCAGTACTTC

V: TRBV6-1
J: TRBJ2-7
size: many
D: NA
CDR3: CASNRLLGYEQYF
DNA: TGTGCCAGCAACCGGCTACTCGGCTACGAGCAGTACTTC

V: TRBV24-1
J: TRBJ2-3
size: many
D: NA
CDR3: CATSDFPPTDTQYF
DNA: TGTGCCACCAGTGATTTCCCTCCCACAGATACGCAGTATTTT

V: TRBV11-1
J: TRBJ2-1
size: many
D: TRBD2
CDR3: CASSTGLAGYRGGEQFF
DNA: TGTGCCAGCAGCACAGGACTAGCGGGCTACCGAGGCGGTGAGCAGTTCTTC

V: TRBV5-1
J: TRBJ2-7
size: many
D: NA
CDR3: CASSLYGGLREQYF
DNA: TGCGCCAGCAGCTTGTACGGGGGGCTACGCGAGCAGTACTTC

V: TRBV7-9
J: TRBJ2-5
size: NA
D: NA
CDR3: CASSLAVGRETQYF
DNA: TGTGCCAGCAGCTTAGCGGTAGGGAGAGAGACCCAGTACTTC

V: TRBV7-2
J: TRBJ2-2
size: many
D: NA
CDR3: CASSLVPGELFF
DNA: TGTGCCAGCAGCTTAGTCCCCGGGGAGCTGTTTTTT

V: TRBV11-2
J: TRBJ2-3
size: many
D: TRBD1
CDR3: CASSLEGQGVRDTQYF
DNA: TGTGCCAGCAGCTTGGAGGGACAGGGCGTAAGAGATACGCAGTATTTT

V: TRBV5-1
J: TRBJ2-5
size: NA
D: TRBD1
CDR3: CASSPGTARETQYF
DNA: TGCGCCAGCAGCCCGGGGACAGCCAGGGAGACCCAGTACTTC

V: TRBV6-5
J: TRBJ2-5
size: many
D: NA
CDR3: CASSYGYQAETQYF
DNA: TGTGCCAGCAGTTACGGATACCAGGCGGAGACCCAGTACTTC

V: TRBV20-1
J: TRBJ2-1
size: many
D: NA
CDR3: CSAGQADSYNEQFF
DNA: TGCAGTGCTGGTCAGGCGGACTCCTACAATGAGCAGTTCTTC

V: TRBV5-1
J: TRBJ2-3
size: many
D: NA
CDR3: CASSPWSSTDTQYF
DNA: TGCGCCAGCAGCCCATGGTCAAGCACAGATACGCAGTATTTT

V: TRBV6-2/TRBV6-3
J: TRBJ2-7
size: few
D: NA
CDR3: CASSYIVTGGEQYF
DNA: TGTGCCAGCAGTTACATCGTGACAGGAGGGGAGCAGTACTTC

V: TRBV20-1
J: TRBJ2-1
size: NA
D: TRBD2
CDR3: CSARAGTSGSNEQFF
DNA: TGCAGTGCTAGAGCCGGGACTAGCGGGAGCAATGAGCAGTTCTTC

V: TRBV24-1
J: TRBJ1-2
size: NA
D: NA
CDR3: CATSDLLWGRVNYGYTF
DNA: TGTGCCACCAGTGATTTGCTTTGGGGCAGGGTTAACTATGGCTACACCTTC

V: TRBV6-2/TRBV6-3
J: TRBJ2-7
size: many
D: NA
CDR3: CASSYVPGPLYEQYF
DNA: TGTGCCAGCAGTTACGTTCCGGGTCCCCTCTACGAGCAGTACTTC

V: TRBV2
J: TRBJ1-2
size: many
D: NA
CDR3: CASSLEGGLVDGYTF
DNA: TGTGCCAGCAGTCTAGAGGGAGGTTTGGTGGATGGCTACACCTTC

V: TRBV12-3/TRBV12-4
J: TRBJ2-1
size: NA
D: TRBD2
CDR3: CASSFSGLAEQFF
DNA: TGTGCCAGCAGTTTTAGCGGACTAGCTGAGCAGTTCTTC

V: TRBV19
J: TRBJ1-4
size: few
D: NA
CDR3: CASRWDGVGMTEKLFF
DNA: TGTGCCAGTAGATGGGATGGTGTCGGGATGACGGAAAAACTGTTTTTT

V: TRBV2
J: TRBJ1-4
size: many
D: NA
CDR3: CASRRLGEKLFF
DNA: TGTGCCAGCAGAAGACTCGGTGAAAAACTGTTTTTT

V: TRBV28
J: TRBJ2-5
size: NA
D: NA
CDR3: CASSSPSWQETQYF
DNA: TGTGCCAGCAGCTCCCCGTCGTGGCAAGAGACCCAGTACTTC

V: TRBV5-1
J: TRBJ2-1
size: NA
D: TRBD1
CDR3: CASSPSDRGLNNEQFF
DNA: TGCGCCAGCAGCCCGTCGGACAGGGGGCTTAACAATGAGCAGTTCTTC

V: TRBV19
J: TRBJ2-7
size: few
D: TRBD2
CDR3: CASSRAAGGPYEQYF
DNA: TGTGCCAGTAGTAGGGCTGCGGGAGGGCCGTACGAGCAGTACTTC

V: TRBV3-1
J: TRBJ2-2
size: many
D: NA
CDR3: CASSFSPGELFF
DNA: TGTGCCAGCAGTTTTAGCCCCGGGGAGCTGTTTTTT

V: TRBV5-1
J: TRBJ2-3
size: many
D: NA
CDR3: CASRQGSTDTQYF
DNA: TGCGCCAGCAGGCAGGGCAGCACAGATACGCAGTATTTT

V: TRBV2
J: TRBJ1-1
size: many
D: NA
CDR3: CASSETSVNTEAFF
DNA: TGTGCCAGCAGTGAAACGTCAGTAAACACTGAAGCTTTCTTT

V: TRBV11-2
J: TRBJ2-3
size: many
D: TRBD1
CDR3: CASSYDRVTDTQYF
DNA: TGTGCCAGCAGCTACGACAGGGTCACAGATACGCAGTATTTT

V: TRBV7-2
J: TRBJ2-3
size: NA
D: TRBD2
CDR3: CASSLVRLAGEWAGRTDTQYF
DNA: TGTGCCAGCAGCTTAGTCAGACTAGCGGGAGAGTGGGCGGGACGCACAGATACGCAGTATTTT

V: TRBV12-3/TRBV12-4
J: TRBJ2-5
size: NA
D: TRBD2
CDR3: CASSSGRTYNEQYF
DNA: TGTGCCAGCAGTAGCGGGAGAACCTACAATGAGCAGTACTTC

V: TRBV9
J: TRBJ2-7
size: many
D: NA
CDR3: CASSVGTQGYEQYF
DNA: TGTGCCAGCAGCGTGGGGACCCAAGGCTACGAGCAGTACTTC

V: TRBV28
J: TRBJ2-7
size: NA
D: NA
CDR3: CASSFVGEWREQYF
DNA: TGTGCCAGCAGTTTCGTGGGGGAATGGAGGGAGCAGTACTTC

V: TRBV10-3
J: TRBJ2-3
size: NA
D: TRBD2
CDR3: CAISGGLAVGTDTQYF
DNA: TGTGCCATCAGCGGCGGACTAGCGGTGGGCACAGATACGCAGTATTTT

V: TRBV25-1
J: TRBJ1-2
size: few
D: TRBD1
CDR3: CASSDRGPNIGYGYTF
DNA: TGTGCCAGCAGTGACAGGGGGCCAAATATAGGCTATGGCTACACCTTC

V: TRBV7-9
J: TRBJ2-1
size: NA
D: TRBD2
CDR3: CASSLVGTSGTNNEQFF
DNA: TGTGCCAGCAGCTTAGTTGGGACTAGCGGGACCAACAATGAGCAGTTCTTC

V: TRBV14
J: TRBJ2-1
size: few
D: NA
CDR3: CASSQDLREPYNEQFF
DNA: TGTGCCAGCAGCCAAGATCTCCGGGAGCCATACAATGAGCAGTTCTTC

V: TRBV10-3
J: TRBJ1-2
size: NA
D: NA
CDR3: CAISEHRDITEASYGYTF
DNA: TGTGCCATCAGTGAGCACAGGGACATAACGGAAGCTAGCTATGGCTACACCTTC

V: TRBV12-3/TRBV12-4
J: TRBJ1-5
size: NA
D: NA
CDR3: CASSLVGLGADQPQHF
DNA: TGTGCCAGCAGTTTAGTGGGATTGGGGGCTGATCAGCCCCAGCATTTT

V: TRBV20-1
J: TRBJ2-7
size: NA
D: NA
CDR3: CSARARREDSYEQHF
DNA: TGCAGTGCTAGAGCCAGAAGGGAAGATTCCTACGAGCAGCACTTC

V: TRBV3-1
J: TRBJ2-1
size: many
D: NA
CDR3: CASRHGETYNEQFF
DNA: TGTGCCAGCAGACATGGGGAAACCTACAATGAGCAGTTCTTC

V: TRBV4-2
J: TRBJ2-1
size: few
D: TRBD2
CDR3: CASSQDRRGGIGRAVNEQFF
DNA: TGTGCCAGCAGCCAAGATCGACGCGGGGGGATAGGGAGGGCCGTCAATGAGCAGTTCTTC